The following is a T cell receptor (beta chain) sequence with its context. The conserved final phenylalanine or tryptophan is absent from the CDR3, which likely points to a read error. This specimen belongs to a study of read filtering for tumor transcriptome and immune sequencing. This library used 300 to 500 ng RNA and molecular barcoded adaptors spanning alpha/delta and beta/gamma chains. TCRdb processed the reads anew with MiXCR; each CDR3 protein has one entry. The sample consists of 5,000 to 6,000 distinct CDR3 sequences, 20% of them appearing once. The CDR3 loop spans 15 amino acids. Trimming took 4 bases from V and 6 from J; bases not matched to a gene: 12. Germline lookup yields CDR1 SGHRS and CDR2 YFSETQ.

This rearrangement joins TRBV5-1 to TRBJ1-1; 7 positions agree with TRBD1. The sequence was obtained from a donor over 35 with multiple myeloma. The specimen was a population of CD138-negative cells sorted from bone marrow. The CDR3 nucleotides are TGCGCCAGCAGCCTGAAAGGTCAGGGGGTCGCTGAAGCTTTCCTT. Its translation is CASSLKGQGVAEAFL.